Presented here are 24 T cell receptor beta chains from one specimen sequenced in a study of T cell repertoires in cytomegalovirus infection. TCRdb used MiXCR to reprocess the reads, holding one entry per CDR3 protein. The data show around 310,000 distinct CDR3 sequences, roughly 15% seen once. The sample was PBMCs. The receptors here all came from a human donor in good health (CMV status not recorded). Some clones in this sample may be carry-over from other donors' samples.

The rearrangement links TRBV2 to TRBJ2-7; possible D gene TRBD2, 5 bases. The CDR3 runs 15 residues. The V gene's germline CDR1 is SNHLY and CDR2 FYNNEI. The V end lost 3 bases, the J end lost 0 bases, and 12 bases lay between the germline ends. The CDR3 region has the DNA TGTGCCAGCAGTGACGGGGTATTAACCTCCTACGAGCAGTACTTC. This codes for CASSDGVLTSYEQYF.

V usage is TRBV7-3 and J usage is TRBJ1-4; maybe TRBD1 (5 bases). The length of the CDR3 is 16 residues. Trimming shortened V by 6 bases and J by 6 bases, and 20 bases separated the two germline ends. CDR1 is SGHTA, CDR2 FQGTGA, per germline. In DNA, the CDR3 is TGTGCCAGCAGTACAAGGGGTTTATTGCTGGATGAAAAACTGTTTTTT. As protein: CASSTRGLLLDEKLFF.

This clonotype was seen at least ten times. The rearrangement uses TRBV7-2 and TRBJ2-3; D is unresolved. Germline CDR1 and CDR2: SGHTA and FQGNSA. This CDR3 region has 13 residues. V was trimmed by 5 bases and J by 6 bases, leaving 12 bases between them. The CDR3 nucleotides are TGTGCCAGCAGCCCGGGCCCCCCCGATACGCAGTATTTT. Translation: CASSPGPPDTQYF.

The sample holds a few counts of this clonotype. The gene calls are TRBV5-1 and TRBJ2-3; 8 nucleotides line up with TRBD2. CDR3 size: 18 residues. J was trimmed by 1 base and V by 3 bases; bases with no gene match: 13. Germline V gives CDR1 SGHRS, CDR2 YFSETQ. The CDR3 DNA reads as TGCGCCAGCAGCTCCCTACTTGGATTGCGGGGGGGCACAGATACGCAGTATTTT. Translation gives CASSSLLGLRGGTDTQYF.

This chain joins TRBV6-1 and TRBJ2-3, with TRBD1 matching over 11 bases. The CDR3 is 19 amino acids. Germline V gives CDR1 MNHNS, CDR2 SASEGT. The V and J ends lost 5 bases and 6 bases, in that order; junction bases with no gene match: 19. The CDR3 here is CASSYPKSFGTGGPDTQYF. The DNA of the CDR3 is TGTGCCAGCAGTTACCCCAAAAGTTTCGGGACAGGGGGTCCCGATACGCAGTATTTT.

The genes are TRBV2 and TRBJ1-3; D not certain. V was trimmed by 6 bases and J by 2 bases, leaving 5 bases between them. Germline-derived CDR1 and CDR2 are SNHLY and FYNNEI. This CDR3 is built from 12 residues. CDR3 DNA sequence: TGTGCCAGCAGAGTAGCTGGAAACACCATATATTTT. Its translation is CASRVAGNTIYF.

This chain links TRBV12-3 or TRBV12-4 with TRBJ2-4; the D is unclear. Trimming shortened V by 5 bases and J by 8 bases, and 10 bases separated the two germline ends. The CDR3 is 12 residues long. DNA of the CDR3: TGTGCCAGCAGTGGAGCCGGATACATTCAGTACTTC. Protein product: CASSGAGYIQYF.

This clonotype has just a few counts. The chain is built from TRBV28 and TRBJ1-2, with TRBD1 matching 10 bases. The germline V gene has CDR1 MDHEN and CDR2 SYDVKM. This CDR3 is built from 15 residues. V lost 2 bases, J lost 5 bases, and 5 bases stayed unmatched. The CDR3 region is CASSLLGGQGYGYTF. The CDR3 DNA reads as TGTGCCAGCAGTTTACTTGGGGGACAGGGGTATGGCTACACCTTC.

The gene calls are TRBV5-1 and TRBJ1-1, with D possibly being TRBD1 (6 bases). Per germline, CDR1 SGHRS and CDR2 YFSETQ. The CDR3 is 14 amino acids. V was trimmed by 4 bases and J by 3 bases, leaving 13 bases between them. CDR3 DNA sequence: TGCGCCAGCAGCACCCCGGGGGGCCACACTGAAGCTTTCTTT. Amino acid sequence: CASSTPGGHTEAFF.

The V gene is TRBV19, the J gene TRBJ2-3; tentatively, D is TRBD1 (6 bases). The CDR3 is 16 amino acids. Germline loops: CDR1 LNHDA, CDR2 SQIVND (reference sequence). Trimming cost V 5 bases and J 1 base, with 16 bases left between them. CDR3 bases: TGTGCCAGTAGTGACCCTCGACAGGACCGCACAGATACGCAGTATTTT. Protein: CASSDPRQDRTDTQYF.

J is TRBJ2-1 and V is TRBV7-8; 7 nucleotides line up with TRBD2. This CDR3 is 17 amino acids long. The V segment lost 3 bases and the J segment 0 bases; nucleotides outside the gene matches: 8. Germline V CDR1 and CDR2: SGHVS, FQNEAQ. The CDR3 DNA sequence: TGTGCCAGCAGCTTTATGGCGCGGGGGAGCTCCTACAATGAGCAGTTCTTC. It yields the protein CASSFMARGSSYNEQFF. The complete variable domain, with remaining parts taken from reference TRBV7-8 and TRBJ2-1, reads GAGVSQSPRYKVAKRGQDVALRCDPISGHVSLFWYQQALGQGPEFLTYFQNEAQLDKSGLPSDRFFAERPEGSVSTLKIQRTQQEDSAVYLCASSFMARGSSYNEQFFGPGTRLTVL.

This clonotype was counted a few times. The rearrangement links TRBV5-4 to TRBJ1-6; D gene ambiguous. The ends were cut back, 4 bases at V and 13 bases at J, with 18 bases in the middle. In germline, CDR1 is SGHNT, CDR2 YYREEE (reference sequence). The CDR3 is 14 residues long. CDR3 region: CASSLGIQADPLHF. Written as DNA, the CDR3 is TGTGCCAGCAGCCTGGGCATCCAGGCCGACCCCCTCCACTTT.

The J gene is TRBJ2-3, the V gene TRBV7-6, with 10 bases aligning to TRBD2. The germline V gene encodes CDR1 SGHVS and CDR2 FNYEAQ. The CDR3 is 16 amino acids. After removal of 1 base from V and 2 bases from J, the junction contained 3 bases not matched to a gene. CDR3 DNA sequence: TGTGCCAGCAGCTTAGAACTAGCGGGGAACACAGATACGCAGTATTTT. It codes for CASSLELAGNTDTQYF.

The chain links TRBV20-1 to TRBJ1-2; 9 nucleotides match TRBD1. Germline-derived CDR1 and CDR2 are DFQATT and SNEGSKA (reference sequence). The CDR3 has 14 amino acids. J was trimmed by 2 bases and V by 5 bases; bases with no gene match: 6. DNA for the CDR3: TGCAGTGCTCCCGGGGACAGGGCCAACTATGGCTACACCTTC. Protein sequence: CSAPGDRANYGYTF.

This clonotype was found a few times. The chain combines TRBV12-3 or TRBV12-4 with TRBJ1-4; possibly TRBD1 for D (6 bases). This CDR3 spans 13 amino acids. V was cut by 5 bases and J by 4 bases, with 8 bases left in between. The chain's CDR3 is CASSGQRNEKLFF. CDR3 nucleotides: TGTGCCAGCAGTGGACAGCGTAATGAAAAACTGTTTTTT.

This clonotype has only a few counts. The V call is TRBV7-9, the J call TRBJ1-4; 7 nucleotides match TRBD1. This CDR3 spans 15 amino acids. Germline loops: CDR1 SEHNR, CDR2 FQNEAQ (reference sequence). After removal of 4 bases from V and 5 bases from J, the junction contained 7 bases not matched to a gene. This CDR3 reads CASSYTGTVNEKLFF. The CDR3 DNA follows: TGTGCCAGCAGCTACACCGGGACAGTAAATGAAAAACTGTTTTTT. Using reference TRBV7-9 and TRBJ1-4 for the parts outside the CDR3, the full variable domain is DTGVSQNPRHKITKRGQNVTFRCDPISEHNRLYWYRQTLGQGPEFLTYFQNEAQLEKSRLLSDRFSAERPKGSFSTLEIQRTEQGDSAMYLCASSYTGTVNEKLFFGSGTQLSVL.

The CDR3 here is CASSLVWRDSNQPQHF. CDR3 coding DNA: TGTGCCAGCAGTTTAGTATGGAGGGATAGCAATCAGCCCCAGCATTTT. V is TRBV12-3 or TRBV12-4 and J is TRBJ1-5; D not resolved. The CDR3 runs 16 residues. V lost 1 base, J lost 0 bases, and 10 bases lay in between.

The chain has TRBV12-3 or TRBV12-4 and TRBJ2-1; D ambiguous. The CDR3 extends over 15 amino acids. Trimming left V 2 bases short and J 0 bases short, with 8 bases between. The DNA for the CDR3 is TGTGCCAGCAGTTTACCGGTGAGCTCCTACAATGAGCAGTTCTTC. It codes for CASSLPVSSYNEQFF.

This clonotype was counted at least ten times. This chain uses TRBV7-8 with TRBJ2-2; D may be TRBD1 (6 bases). This CDR3 comprises 16 residues. Deletions cut 6 bases from V and 0 bases from J, with 14 bases between. Per germline, CDR1 SGHVS and CDR2 FQNEAQ. CDR3 sequence reads: CASSLRGQANTGELFF. The CDR3 DNA reads TGTGCCAGCAGTTTAAGGGGACAAGCGAACACCGGGGAGCTGTTTTTT.

The chain couples TRBV4-1 to TRBJ2-7, with D possibly called TRBD1 or TRBD2 (5 bases each). The V gene's germline CDR1 is MGHRA and CDR2 YSYEKL. This CDR3 comprises 15 residues. With 0 bases removed from V and 3 bases from J, the gap between germline ends came to 12 bases. The CDR3, as DNA: TGCGCCAGCAGCCAAGATAGGAGAGGGGTCTACGAGCAGTACTTC. As protein: CASSQDRRGVYEQYF.

This clonotype was recorded many times. The V gene is TRBV7-2, the J gene TRBJ2-1; D is perhaps TRBD2 (6 bases). The V end lost 5 bases, the J end lost 3 bases, and 14 bases lay between the germline ends. This CDR3 has 15 amino acids. From germline, CDR1 is SGHTA and CDR2 FQGNSA. As DNA, the CDR3 is TGTGCCAGCAGCGATGCCGGGGGATTCTACAATGAGCAGTTCTTC. This gives the protein CASSDAGGFYNEQFF.

The J gene is TRBJ2-5, the V gene TRBV25-1; weak D call: TRBD2 (7 bases). Germline V gene data show CDR1 as MGHDK and CDR2 as SYGVNS. Trimming stripped 1 base from V and 5 bases from J, with 17 bases between. CDR3 length equals 16 residues. CDR3 DNA sequence: TGTGCCAGCAGTGAATTTGCGGCGGGGGCGCGGGAGACCCAGTACTTC. This codes for CASSEFAAGARETQYF.

V usage is TRBV5-6 and J usage is TRBJ2-5; a possible D gene is TRBD2 (6 bases). The CDR3 runs 14 residues. The germline V gene has CDR1 SGHDT and CDR2 YYEEEE. V dropped 2 bases and J dropped 2 bases, with 10 bases sitting between them. The CDR3 sequence: CASSFTAGQETQYF. DNA of the CDR3: TGTGCCAGCAGCTTCACGGCGGGACAAGAGACCCAGTACTTC.

The gene calls are TRBV20-1 and TRBJ2-7, with D possibly TRBD1 on 5 matching bases. The CDR3 spans 16 residues. The ends were cut back, 0 bases at V and 1 base at J, with 16 bases in the middle. Germline CDR1 DFQATT, CDR2 SNEGSKA (reference sequence). The chain's CDR3 is CSARDLNGAWSYEQYF. The CDR3 nucleotides read TGCAGTGCTAGAGATCTGAATGGGGCATGGTCCTACGAGCAGTACTTC.